The 32 T cell receptor beta chains presented below share a single source sample, sequenced in a study of STAT5B mutations in CD4+ large granular lymphocyte leukemia. TCRdb's copy holds only in-frame clones and misses some; the assay was immunoSEQ multiplex PCR. Of 40,000 to 50,000 clones in the sample, about four fifths were seen once. Sequenced material: CD4+ T cells from blood buffy coats. The receptor set was obtained from a human donor in good health.

CDR3 region: CAWDGLAKNIQYF. CDR3 nucleotides: TGTGCCTGGGACGGTTTAGCCAAAAACATTCAGTACTTC. This chain connects TRBV30 to TRBJ2-4, with D hard to call. Germline V CDR1 and CDR2: GTSNPN, SVGIG (reference sequence). Trimming cost V 5 bases and J 0 bases, with 8 bases left between them. The CDR3 is 13 residues long.

V is TRBV5-6 and J is TRBJ1-6; D might be TRBD1 (5 bases). Trimming left V 6 bases short and J 7 bases short, with 14 bases between. Germline values: CDR1 SGHDT, CDR2 YYEEEE. The CDR3 totals 14 residues. In DNA, the CDR3 is TGTGCCAGCAACTCCGGGACGGGGAATTCACCCCTCCACTTT. As protein: CASNSGTGNSPLHF.

The V gene is TRBV19, the J gene TRBJ2-3; 16 nucleotides agree with TRBD2. V lost 0 bases, J lost 0 bases, and 6 bases stayed unmatched. The CDR3 loop spans 20 amino acids. CDR1 is LNHDA and CDR2 is SQIVND in the germline V gene (reference sequence). CDR3 nucleotide sequence: TGTGCCAGTAGTATAGATGTCGGGACTAGCGGGAGGGCCAGCACAGATACGCAGTATTTT. Its protein product is CASSIDVGTSGRASTDTQYF.

V is TRBV7-2 and J is TRBJ1-5; D is perhaps TRBD1 (5 bases). The germline V and J ends were trimmed by 5 bases and 0 bases, with 17 bases remaining between them. This CDR3 has 17 residues. CDR1 and CDR2 from the germline V gene are SGHTA and FQGNSA. CDR3 nucleotide sequence: TGTGCCAGCAGCCCGCATTCCGGGGCCTATAGCAATCAGCCCCAGCATTTT. It specifies CASSPHSGAYSNQPQHF.

The rearrangement joins TRBV7-3 to TRBJ2-7; D not resolved. CDR3 length: 13 amino acids. CDR1 and CDR2 from the germline V gene are SGHTA and FQGTGA. Trimming stripped 3 bases from V and 5 bases from J, with 11 bases between. This CDR3 reads CASSLRQGNEQYF. The CDR3, as DNA: TGTGCCAGCAGCTTGCGTCAAGGTAACGAGCAGTACTTC. Supplemented by reference TRBV7-3 and TRBJ2-7, the full variable domain reads GAGVSQTPSNKVTEKGKYVELRCDPISGHTALYWYRQSLGQGPEFLIYFQGTGAADDSGLPNDRFFAVRPEGSVSTLKIQRTERGDSAVYLCASSLRQGNEQYFGPGTRLTVT.

The chain carries TRBV30 and TRBJ1-6; tentative D call: TRBD1 (6 bases). V lost 3 bases, J lost 4 bases, and 16 bases lay in between. The CDR3 length is 16 residues. From germline, CDR1 is GTSNPN and CDR2 SVGIG (reference sequence). CDR3 coding DNA: TGTGCCTGGAGGGACTGGGGGCAGGGATATAATTCACCCCTCCACTTT. Amino acid sequence: CAWRDWGQGYNSPLHF.

V and J are TRBV7-3 and TRBJ2-2, with a possible D match to TRBD1 (5 bases). The CDR3 is 14 amino acids. The V and J ends lost 5 bases and 0 bases respectively, with 7 bases between them. Germline assignment: CDR1 SGHTA and CDR2 FQGTGA. The DNA of the CDR3 is TGTGCCAGCAGCGGACAAGCGAACACCGGGGAGCTGTTTTTT. Translating gives CASSGQANTGELFF.

This clone has a handful of counts. The rearrangement uses TRBV7-9 and TRBJ1-1; the D is unclear. Germline V CDR1 and CDR2: SEHNR, FQNEAQ (reference sequence). The CDR3 length is 13 residues. The V and J ends lost 3 bases and 1 base respectively, with 6 bases between them. CDR3 nucleotides: TGTGCCAGCAGCTTTAGGGAGAACACTGAAGCTTTCTTT. Amino acids: CASSFRENTEAFF.

The chain combines TRBV6-6 with TRBJ1-5; TRBD1 is a possible D gene (5 bases). Deletions cut 6 bases from V and 4 bases from J, with 19 bases between. The CDR3 spans 16 residues. From germline, CDR1 is MNHNY and CDR2 SVGAGI (reference sequence). CDR3 in DNA: TGTGCCAGCAGGGAGCGGAGGGCAGGGTCTAATCAGCCCCAGCATTTT. Translation: CASRERRAGSNQPQHF.

Only one count was recorded for this clone. The chain links TRBV9 to TRBJ2-2; the match to TRBD2 covers 12 bases. From germline, CDR1 is SGDLS and CDR2 YYNGEE. With 3 bases clipped from V and 7 bases from J, the junction kept 7 bases outside the gene matches. The CDR3 consists of 16 residues. Written as DNA, the CDR3 is TGTGCCAGCAGCGGAACACTAGCGGGGGGAGTCGGGGAGCTGTTTTTT. This encodes CASSGTLAGGVGELFF.

V usage is TRBV6-6 and J usage is TRBJ2-7; perhaps TRBD2 as D (5 bases). This CDR3 comprises 14 residues. Germline V lookup: CDR1 MNHNY, CDR2 SVGAGI (reference sequence). Trimming stripped 0 bases from V and 4 bases from J, with 10 bases between. CDR3 residues: CASSYSRSGYEQYF. For the CDR3, the DNA is TGTGCCAGCAGTTACTCGAGAAGCGGTTACGAGCAGTACTTC.

This clone was seen more than once but under ten times. This chain uses TRBV2 with TRBJ1-2; no firm D call. Germline V gene data show CDR1 as SNHLY and CDR2 as FYNNEI. This CDR3 comprises 12 residues. Trimming cost V 7 bases and J 8 bases, with 14 bases left between them. The CDR3 DNA reads TGTGCCAGCAATCGGGCCCAGGAGGGCTACACCTTC. Its translation is CASNRAQEGYTF.

The V gene is TRBV2, the J gene TRBJ2-3; D gene ambiguous. CDR1 and CDR2 (germline): SNHLY, FYNNEI. V lost 6 bases to trimming and J lost 6 bases, with 10 bases between them. The CDR3 contains 12 residues. As DNA, the CDR3 is TGTGCCAGCAGCGTGCAGGTCGATACGCAGTATTTT. Translated, it gives CASSVQVDTQYF.

DNA of the CDR3: TGTGCCAGCAGTCGTGGGACAGGGAGTCAGCCCCAGCATTTT. This sequence encodes CASSRGTGSQPQHF. The chain employs TRBV7-9 and TRBJ1-5; 9 positions match TRBD1. From germline, CDR1 is SEHNR and CDR2 FQNEAQ (reference sequence). V lost 6 bases, J lost 6 bases, and 6 bases stayed unmatched. The length of the CDR3 is 14 residues.

This chain joins TRBV27 and TRBJ1-5; tentatively, D is TRBD1 (5 bases). The CDR3 is 14 residues long. With 3 bases removed from V and 6 bases from J, the gap between germline ends came to 12 bases. Germline CDR1 MNHEY, CDR2 SMNVEV (reference sequence). The CDR3 sequence: CASSFPGPGQPQHF. The CDR3 DNA is TGTGCCAGCAGTTTTCCGGGGCCAGGTCAGCCCCAGCATTTT.

This chain uses TRBV11-2 with TRBJ1-1; 8 bases match TRBD1. The CDR3 is 15 residues long. Trimming removed 3 bases from V and 3 bases from J; junction bases left unmatched: 6. From germline, CDR1 is SGHAT and CDR2 FQNNGV. The DNA of the CDR3 is TGTGCCAGCAGCTTGCAGGGGGCGAGGGACACTGAAGCTTTCTTT. Translation gives CASSLQGARDTEAFF.

This chain connects TRBV19 to TRBJ2-2; the match to TRBD1 covers 7 bases. The CDR3 runs to 15 residues. V trimming: 4 bases; J trimming: 0 bases; junction bases outside the gene matches: 2. The germline V gene has CDR1 LNHDA and CDR2 SQIVND (reference sequence). CDR3 protein: CASSTGQTNTGELFF. The CDR3 DNA is TGTGCCAGTAGTACGGGACAGACGAACACCGGGGAGCTGTTTTTT.

This chain connects TRBV6-5 to TRBJ1-6; D remains ambiguous. Per the germline V gene, CDR1 is MNHEY and CDR2 is SVGAGI. The CDR3 has 13 residues. The ends were cut back, 7 bases at V and 10 bases at J, with 14 bases in the middle. The CDR3 nucleotides are TGTGCCAGCAAGAGTCTAGGCGTATCACCCCTCCACTTT. Protein sequence: CASKSLGVSPLHF.

The chain combines TRBV5-6 with TRBJ2-3; tentatively, D is TRBD1 (7 bases). V dropped 3 bases and J dropped 3 bases, with 11 bases sitting between them. Per germline, CDR1 SGHDT and CDR2 YYEEEE. CDR3 length: 14 amino acids. Written as DNA, the CDR3 is TGTGCCAGCAGCTGGGGGGACAGTACAGATACGCAGTATTTT. It yields the protein CASSWGDSTDTQYF.

This clone was picked up one time. V is TRBV18 and J is TRBJ1-1; D might be TRBD1 (5 bases). CDR1 is KGHSH and CDR2 is LQKENI in the germline V gene. This CDR3 is built from 15 residues. V was cut by 3 bases and J by 4 bases, with 15 bases left in between. The CDR3 region is CASSPGWDAGTEAFF. For the CDR3, the DNA is TGTGCCAGCTCACCGGGGTGGGACGCAGGCACTGAAGCTTTCTTT.

This chain joins TRBV2 and TRBJ1-2; TRBD1 agrees at 11 bases. Germline V lookup: CDR1 SNHLY, CDR2 FYNNEI. This CDR3 has 15 amino acids. V was clipped by 4 bases and J by 2 bases; unmatched bases: 3. CDR3 nucleotides: TGTGCCAGCAGTGGATGGACAGGGGGCAACTATGGCTACACCTTC. It is translated as CASSGWTGGNYGYTF. The complete variable domain, with remaining parts taken from reference TRBV2 and TRBJ1-2, reads EPEVTQTPSHQVTQMGQEVILRCVPISNHLYFYWYRQILGQKVEFLVSFYNNEISEKSEIFDDQFSVERPDGSNFTLKIRSTKLEDSAMYFCASSGWTGGNYGYTFGSGTRLTVV.

The V call is TRBV6-6, the J call TRBJ1-1; no firm D call. This CDR3 spans 14 amino acids. V was shortened by 2 bases and J by 2 bases, with 9 bases between the two germline ends. The germline V gene encodes CDR1 MNHNY and CDR2 SVGAGI (reference sequence). CDR3 in amino acids: CASSYRAGNTEAFF. In DNA form, the CDR3 reads TGTGCCAGCAGTTACCGGGCCGGCAACACTGAAGCTTTCTTT.

The V gene is TRBV11-2, the J gene TRBJ1-5; TRBD1 might be the D (5 bases). CDR1 is SGHAT and CDR2 is FQNNGV in the germline V gene. This CDR3 has 14 amino acids. Trimming took 5 bases from V and 7 from J, leaving 15 bases between them. The CDR3 DNA reads TGTGCCAGCAGCGTTGGGGGTTATCGACAGCCCCAGCATTTT. Amino acids: CASSVGGYRQPQHF.

The chain joins TRBV4-1 to TRBJ1-4; tentative D call: TRBD1 (5 bases). Germline lookup yields CDR1 MGHRA and CDR2 YSYEKL. The V end lost 1 base, the J end lost 6 bases, and 12 bases lay between the germline ends. CDR3 length equals 15 residues. CDR3 loop: CASSQGLGADEKLFF. In DNA form, the CDR3 reads TGCGCCAGCAGCCAAGGTCTTGGGGCCGATGAAAAACTGTTTTTT.

This chain uses TRBV30 with TRBJ2-2; D might be TRBD2 (5 bases). This CDR3 has 13 amino acids. Germline V gives CDR1 GTSNPN, CDR2 SVGIG (reference sequence). Trimming left V 1 base short and J 5 bases short, with 8 bases between. CDR3 sequence (DNA): TGTGCCTGGAGTGCCCGGGGTACCGGGGAGCTGTTTTTT. It specifies CAWSARGTGELFF.

This clone occurred once. The chain is built from TRBV6-1 and TRBJ2-1, with 15 nucleotides matching TRBD2. The J segment lost 10 bases and the V segment lost 6 bases, leaving 4 bases of the junction unmatched. Germline-derived CDR1 and CDR2 are MNHNS and SASEGT. The length of the CDR3 is 14 residues. CDR3 sequence (DNA): TGTGCCAGCAGCCCGGGACTAGCGGGAGGAGAGCAGTTCTTC. Its translation is CASSPGLAGGEQFF.

The J gene is TRBJ2-2, the V gene TRBV6-1; TRBD1 matches at 10 bases. The V gene end was trimmed by 7 bases and the J gene end by 7 bases; junction bases not matched to a gene: 6. The CDR3 is 14 amino acids. In germline, CDR1 is MNHNS, CDR2 SASEGT. CDR3 residues: CASIPGTGDGELFF. The CDR3, as DNA: TGTGCCAGCATTCCTGGGACAGGGGACGGGGAGCTGTTTTTT.

The chain is built from TRBV6-4 and TRBJ2-1, with 7 bases identical to TRBD1. The CDR3 contains 14 residues. The junction had 2 bases not matched to a gene; V was cut back by 5 bases and J by 1 base. CDR1 and CDR2 (germline): MRHNA, SNTAGT. CDR3: CASSPGQSYNEQFF. CDR3 in DNA: TGTGCCAGCAGTCCGGGACAGTCCTACAATGAGCAGTTCTTC.

This clone came up a few times. The rearrangement uses TRBV9 and TRBJ1-5, with D tentatively TRBD1 (5 bases). V was cut by 0 bases and J by 2 bases, with 12 bases left in between. This CDR3 contains 16 residues. Germline V gives CDR1 SGDLS, CDR2 YYNGEE. In nucleotides, the CDR3 is TGTGCCAGCAGCGTAGGAGAGGGGCAGGGCAATCAGCCCCAGCATTTT. Translating gives CASSVGEGQGNQPQHF. Full variable domain (outside the CDR3, taken from reference TRBV9 and TRBJ1-5): DSGVTQTPKHLITATGQRVTLRCSPRSGDLSVYWYQQSLDQGLQFLIQYYNGEERAKGNILERFSAQQFPDLHSELNLSSLELGDSALYFCASSVGEGQGNQPQHFGDGTRLSIL.

The V call is TRBV19, the J call TRBJ1-5; a weak D match, TRBD1 (5 bases). There are 15 residues in the CDR3. Between the trimmed V and J ends, which lost 6 bases and 5 bases, there was a span of 17 bases. Per the germline V gene, CDR1 is LNHDA and CDR2 is SQIVND (reference sequence). CDR3 nucleotide sequence: TGTGCCAGTAGCCCTGACAGAGATGGGTATCAGCCCCAGCATTTT. This encodes CASSPDRDGYQPQHF.

V is TRBV6-4 and J is TRBJ2-1, with D perhaps matching TRBD2 (6 bases). This CDR3 region has 13 residues. CDR1 and CDR2 from the germline V gene are MRHNA and SNTAGT. Trimming left V 6 bases short and J 2 bases short, with 8 bases between. CDR3 coding DNA: TGTGCCAGCAGGCGGGGCACCTACAATGAGCAGTTCTTC. It codes for CASRRGTYNEQFF.

The V call is TRBV5-4, the J call TRBJ1-1; 7 bases align to TRBD1. J was trimmed by 7 bases and V by 4 bases; bases with no gene match: 16. The CDR3 loop spans 16 amino acids. Germline CDR1 SGHNT, CDR2 YYREEE (reference sequence). CDR3 protein: CASSGRTGSGSVEAFF. In DNA form, the CDR3 reads TGTGCCAGCAGCGGACGGACAGGATCCGGGTCCGTTGAAGCTTTCTTT.